These T cell receptor beta chains were read from a single sample in a study of T-cell reconstitution after alpha-beta-depleted transplantation in children. TCRdb analysed the PCR reads with MiXCR anew, one entry per CDR3 protein. The sample has under 350,000 distinct CDR3 sequences, more than 9% seen once. The sample in question was PBMCs from the stem cell graft donor, obtained from the stem cell graft. These TCRs come from a human donor who donated a stem cell graft to a child with SCID. The CDR3 runs from the conserved cysteine through the conserved F or W.

J,V,CDR3
TRBJ2-6,TRBV12-5,CASGLVMGTGANVLTF
TRBJ1-1,TRBV5-6,CASSLREGANTEAFF
TRBJ1-4,TRBV7-3,CASQRDRTNEKLFF
TRBJ2-7,TRBV29-1,CSVEESLRGGGFYEQYF
TRBJ2-2,TRBV9,CASSPRVAGTWELFF
TRBJ2-3,TRBV7-9,CASSSPVDTQYF
TRBJ2-3,TRBV7-2,CASSFSGGTYTQYF
TRBJ2-5,TRBV19,CASSIQYQETQYF
TRBJ1-5,TRBV4-1,CASSQDPAGGLQPQHF
TRBJ2-1,TRBV7-2,CASSLVGGNSYNEQFF
TRBJ2-1,TRBV5-1,CASSLEGLLSYNEQFF
TRBJ1-1,TRBV5-1,CASSLDVGLNTEAFF
TRBJ1-3,TRBV2,CASSVGGSGNTIYF
TRBJ2-1,TRBV14,CASSLRVGGPREQFF